This T cell receptor beta chain was retrieved from a study of OX40 agonist ivuxolimab in advanced cancers. Study-wide context: Melanoma, hepatocellular carcinoma, head and neck or renal cell cancer occurred in dose-escalation patients. Males comprised around four fifths of the group, whose mean age was approximately 60 years (range about 23 to 80).

Regarding this clone: The antigen remains undetermined.

The CDR3 length is 15 residues. Germline-derived CDR1 and CDR2 are SGHTA and FQGNSA. Trimming removed 0 bases from V and 4 bases from J, with 10 bases in between. Sequenced by immunoSEQ multiplex PCR; TCRdb stores in-frame clones only, minus some. The table lists about 72,000 clones, about 87% of them singletons, with 0.95% to 1.3% in the top ten. Regarding the study as a whole: Those patients achieving a partial response at 0.1-3.0 mg/kg showed among the lowest clonal expansion.

Patients were excluded for autoimmune disease history or systemic immunosuppression. The input for sequencing was CD4+ or CD8+ T cells sorted from blood, taken in a trial of the OX40 agonist ivuxolimab. The TCR sequence derives from an adult with an advanced solid tumor such as melanoma, head and neck, liver or kidney cancer. The V call is TRBV7-2, the J call TRBJ1-3; a possible D gene is TRBD1 (6 bases). The CDR3 is CASSLAQGSGNTIYF. CDR3 bases: TGTGCCAGCAGCTTAGCACAGGGATCAGGAAACACCATATATTTT.